Listed here is a single T cell receptor (beta chain). CD8 cells regarded as naive lacked CD45RO, were positively chosen for CCR7, and omitted terminally differentiated effector memory CD45RA+ cells. The CDR3 runs 16 residues. Deletions cut 4 bases from V and 3 bases from J, with 15 bases between. Germline lookup yields CDR1 MNHEY and CDR2 SVGAGI. This entry is derived from a study of shared clonotypes between healthy human individuals. The table came from immunoSEQ multiplex PCR; TCRdb's copy has only in-frame clones and leaves some out. The data contain some 2,000,000 clones, about 95% of them seen just once; the ten biggest clones take up roughly 1.1%.

The chain couples TRBV6-5 to TRBJ2-2; possibly TRBD2 for D (6 bases). What was sequenced was naive CD8+ T cells sorted from blood. This clonotype was obtained from a man younger than 35 in good health. CDR3 in amino acids: CASSSLFGSDTGELFF. CDR3 nucleotide sequence: TGTGCCAGCAGTTCCCTTTTCGGGAGCGACACCGGGGAGCTGTTTTTT.